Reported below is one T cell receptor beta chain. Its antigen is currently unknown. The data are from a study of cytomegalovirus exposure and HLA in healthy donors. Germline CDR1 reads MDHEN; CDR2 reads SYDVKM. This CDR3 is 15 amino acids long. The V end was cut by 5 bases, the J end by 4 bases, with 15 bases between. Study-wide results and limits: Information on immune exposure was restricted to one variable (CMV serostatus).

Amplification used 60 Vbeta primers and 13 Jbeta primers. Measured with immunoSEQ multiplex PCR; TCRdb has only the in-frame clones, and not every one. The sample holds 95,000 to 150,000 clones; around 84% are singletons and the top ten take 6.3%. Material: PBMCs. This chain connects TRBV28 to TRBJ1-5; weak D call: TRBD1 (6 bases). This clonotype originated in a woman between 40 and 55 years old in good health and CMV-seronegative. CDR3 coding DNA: TGTGCCAGCAGTGAACTGGGGACAAATAATCAGCCCCAGCATTTT. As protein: CASSELGTNNQPQHF. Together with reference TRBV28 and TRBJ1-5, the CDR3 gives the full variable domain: DVKVTQSSRYLVKRTGEKVFLECVQDMDHENMFWYRQDPGLGLRLIYFSYDVKMKEKGDIPEGYSVSREKKERFSLILESASTNQTSMYLCASSELGTNNQPQHFGDGTRLSIL.